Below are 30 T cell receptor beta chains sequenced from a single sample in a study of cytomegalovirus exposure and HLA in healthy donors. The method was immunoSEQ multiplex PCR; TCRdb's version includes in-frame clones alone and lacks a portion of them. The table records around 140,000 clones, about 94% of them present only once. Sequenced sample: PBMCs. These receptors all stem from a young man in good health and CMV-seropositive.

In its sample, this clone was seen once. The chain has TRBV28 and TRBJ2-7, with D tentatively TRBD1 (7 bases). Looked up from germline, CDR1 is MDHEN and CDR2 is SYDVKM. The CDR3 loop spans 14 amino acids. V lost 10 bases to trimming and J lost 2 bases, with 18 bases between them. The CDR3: CATKPGGPPYEQYF. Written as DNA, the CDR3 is TGTGCCACCAAGCCAGGGGGGCCCCCCTACGAGCAGTACTTC.

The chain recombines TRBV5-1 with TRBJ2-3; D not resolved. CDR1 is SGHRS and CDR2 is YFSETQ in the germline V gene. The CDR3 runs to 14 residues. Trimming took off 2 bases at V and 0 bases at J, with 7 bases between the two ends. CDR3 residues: CASSFTDSTDTQYF. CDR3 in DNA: TGCGCCAGCAGCTTTACAGATAGCACAGATACGCAGTATTTT.

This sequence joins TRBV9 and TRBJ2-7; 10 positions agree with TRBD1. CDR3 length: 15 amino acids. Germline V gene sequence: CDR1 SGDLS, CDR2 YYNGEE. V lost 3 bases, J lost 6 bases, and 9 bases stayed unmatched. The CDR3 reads CASSASSGTGVEQYF. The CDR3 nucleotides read TGTGCCAGCAGCGCAAGCTCCGGGACAGGGGTCGAGCAGTACTTC.

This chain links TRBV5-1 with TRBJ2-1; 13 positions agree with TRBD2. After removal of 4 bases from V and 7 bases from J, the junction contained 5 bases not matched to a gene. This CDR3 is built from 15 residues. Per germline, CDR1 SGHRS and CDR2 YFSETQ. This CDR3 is CASSPGLAGANEQFF. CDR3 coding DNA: TGCGCCAGCAGCCCCGGACTAGCGGGAGCAAATGAGCAGTTCTTC.

The CDR3 nucleotides are TGCGCCAGCGGAGTGGGGCAGGGCAGCCGAGGCTACACCTTC. Protein sequence: CASGVGQGSRGYTF. The V and J genes are TRBV5-1 and TRBJ1-2, with D perhaps TRBD1 (5 bases). The CDR3 has 14 amino acids. Trimming took off 7 bases at V and 8 bases at J, with 21 bases between the two ends. CDR1 SGHRS and CDR2 YFSETQ come from the germline V gene.

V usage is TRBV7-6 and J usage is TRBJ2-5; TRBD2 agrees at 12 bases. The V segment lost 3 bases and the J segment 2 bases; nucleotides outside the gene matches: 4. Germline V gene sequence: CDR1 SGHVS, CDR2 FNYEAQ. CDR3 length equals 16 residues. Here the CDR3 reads CASSLWTSGNQETQYF. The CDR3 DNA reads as TGTGCCAGCAGCTTGTGGACTAGCGGGAATCAAGAGACCCAGTACTTC.

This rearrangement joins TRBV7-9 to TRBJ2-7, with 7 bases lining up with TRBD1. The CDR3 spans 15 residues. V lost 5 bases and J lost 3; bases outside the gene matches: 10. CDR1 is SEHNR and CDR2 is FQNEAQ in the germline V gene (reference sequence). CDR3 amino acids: CASSTPTGFGYEQYF. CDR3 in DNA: TGTGCCAGCAGCACGCCGACAGGGTTTGGCTACGAGCAGTACTTC.

The CDR3 coding sequence is TGTGCCAGCAGAACACTAGCGGGAGAACGATCAAATGAGCAGTTCTTC. Amino acids: CASRTLAGERSNEQFF. The chain couples TRBV28 to TRBJ2-1; 11 bases fit TRBD2. This CDR3 is 16 amino acids long. V was pared by 6 bases and J by 7 bases, with 11 bases of the junction left unmatched. Germline V gene data show CDR1 as MDHEN and CDR2 as SYDVKM.

The CDR3 bases are TGTGCCAGCAGCCAGGACACCGGGGAGCTGTTTTTT. It codes for CASSQDTGELFF. The chain couples TRBV7-9 to TRBJ2-2; D unclear. This CDR3 contains 12 residues. The V gene lost 5 bases and the J gene lost 3 bases, with 4 bases spanning the gap. The germline CDR1 and CDR2 sequences are SEHNR and FQNEAQ (reference sequence).

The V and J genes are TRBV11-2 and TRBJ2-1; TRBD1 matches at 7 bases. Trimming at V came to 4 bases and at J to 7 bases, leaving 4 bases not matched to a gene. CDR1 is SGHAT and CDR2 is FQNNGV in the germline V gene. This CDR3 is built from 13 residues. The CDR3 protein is CASSSDRDNEQFF. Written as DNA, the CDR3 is TGTGCCAGCAGCTCCGACAGGGATAATGAGCAGTTCTTC.

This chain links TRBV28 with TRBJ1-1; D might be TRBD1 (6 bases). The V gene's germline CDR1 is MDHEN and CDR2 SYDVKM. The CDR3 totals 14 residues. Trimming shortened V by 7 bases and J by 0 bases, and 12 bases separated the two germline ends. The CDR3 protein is CASTIQGLNTEAFF. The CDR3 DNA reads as TGTGCCAGCACCATCCAGGGGCTGAACACTGAAGCTTTCTTT.

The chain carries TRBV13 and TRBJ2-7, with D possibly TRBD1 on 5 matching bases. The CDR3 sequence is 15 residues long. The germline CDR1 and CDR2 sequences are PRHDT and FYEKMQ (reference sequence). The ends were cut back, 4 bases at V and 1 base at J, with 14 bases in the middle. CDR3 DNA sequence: TGTGCCAGCAGCTCAATGGGGCAGGGATCCTACGAGCAGTACTTC. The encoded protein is CASSSMGQGSYEQYF.

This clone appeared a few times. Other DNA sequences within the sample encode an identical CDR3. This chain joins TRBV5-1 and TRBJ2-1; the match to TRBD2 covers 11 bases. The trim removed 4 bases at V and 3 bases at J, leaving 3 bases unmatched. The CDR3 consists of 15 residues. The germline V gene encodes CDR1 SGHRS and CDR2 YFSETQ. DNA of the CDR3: TGCGCCAGCAGCCCGGGACTAGCGGACTACAATGAGCAGTTCTTC. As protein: CASSPGLADYNEQFF.

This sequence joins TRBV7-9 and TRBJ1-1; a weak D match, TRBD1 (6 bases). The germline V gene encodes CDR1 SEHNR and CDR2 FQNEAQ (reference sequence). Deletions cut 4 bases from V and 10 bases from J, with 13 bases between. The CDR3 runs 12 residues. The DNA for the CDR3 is TGTGCCAGCAGCTGGGGGGGAGGGGGAGCTTTCTTT. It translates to CASSWGGGGAFF.

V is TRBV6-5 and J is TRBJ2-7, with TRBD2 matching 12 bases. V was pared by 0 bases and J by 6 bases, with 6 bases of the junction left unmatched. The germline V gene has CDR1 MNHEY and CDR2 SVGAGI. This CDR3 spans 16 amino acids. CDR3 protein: CASSYSTSGGRGEQYF. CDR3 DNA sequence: TGTGCCAGCAGTTACTCGACTAGCGGGGGACGGGGCGAGCAGTACTTC.

The CDR3 sequence: CASRQMGTGGGQPQHF. The CDR3 DNA reads as TGTGCCAGCAGGCAAATGGGGACAGGGGGCGGGCAGCCCCAGCATTTT. The chain recombines TRBV28 with TRBJ1-5; 12 bases match TRBD1. The CDR3 length is 16 residues. The ends lost 6 bases at V and 7 bases at J; junction bases unmatched: 10. Germline V lookup: CDR1 MDHEN, CDR2 SYDVKM.

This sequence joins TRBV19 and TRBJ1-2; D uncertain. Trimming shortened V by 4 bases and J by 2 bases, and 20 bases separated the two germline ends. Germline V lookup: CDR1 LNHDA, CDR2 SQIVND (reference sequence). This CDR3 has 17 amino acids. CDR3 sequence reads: CASSTKRWEQRNYGYTF. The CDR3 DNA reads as TGTGCCAGTAGTACGAAAAGATGGGAACAGCGGAACTATGGCTACACCTTC.

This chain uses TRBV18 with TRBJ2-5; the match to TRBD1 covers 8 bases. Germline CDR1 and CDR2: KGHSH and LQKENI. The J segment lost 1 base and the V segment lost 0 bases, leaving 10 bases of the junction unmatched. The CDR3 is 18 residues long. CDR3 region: CASSPPRYPGQVQETQYF. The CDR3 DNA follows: TGTGCCAGCTCACCACCCCGCTACCCGGGACAGGTCCAAGAGACCCAGTACTTC.

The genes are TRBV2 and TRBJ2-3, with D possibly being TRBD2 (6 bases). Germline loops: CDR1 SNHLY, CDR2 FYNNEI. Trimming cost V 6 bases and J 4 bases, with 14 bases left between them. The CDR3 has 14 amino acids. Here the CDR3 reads CASSDQGGADTQYF. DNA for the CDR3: TGTGCCAGCAGCGACCAGGGAGGTGCAGATACGCAGTATTTT.

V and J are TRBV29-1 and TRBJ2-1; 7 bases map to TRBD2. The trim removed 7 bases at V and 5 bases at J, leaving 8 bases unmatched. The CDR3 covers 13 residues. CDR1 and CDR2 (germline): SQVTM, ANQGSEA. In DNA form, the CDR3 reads TGCAGCGGCCGGCTAGCGGCGAACAATGAGCAGTTCTTC. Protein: CSGRLAANNEQFF.

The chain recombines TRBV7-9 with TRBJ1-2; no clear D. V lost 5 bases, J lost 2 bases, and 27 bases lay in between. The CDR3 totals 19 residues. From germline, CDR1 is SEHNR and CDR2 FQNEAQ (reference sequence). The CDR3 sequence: CASSNTDTVKRPKNYGYTF. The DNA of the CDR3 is TGTGCCAGCAGCAATACAGACACGGTAAAAAGGCCAAAAAACTATGGCTACACCTTC.

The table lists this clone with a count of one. CDR3 in amino acids: CASRAAEQFF. CDR3 DNA: TGTGCCAGCAGGGCCGCTGAGCAGTTCTTC. The rearrangement uses TRBV6-6 and TRBJ2-1; D gene uncertain. Germline CDR1 MNHNY, CDR2 SVGAGI (reference sequence). V gave up 6 bases and J gave up 9 bases, with 6 bases separating them. The CDR3 length is 10 residues.

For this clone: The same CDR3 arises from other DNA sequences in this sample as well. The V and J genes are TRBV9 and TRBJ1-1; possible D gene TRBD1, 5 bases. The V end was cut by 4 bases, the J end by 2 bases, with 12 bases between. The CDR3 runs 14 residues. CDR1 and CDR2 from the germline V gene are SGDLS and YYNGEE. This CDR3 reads CASSPQGLNTEAFF. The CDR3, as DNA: TGTGCCAGCAGCCCCCAGGGATTAAACACTGAAGCTTTCTTT.

DNA of the CDR3: TGTGCCAGCTCACCAGGGACAGGGGGGGCCTACGAGCAGTACTTC. Protein product: CASSPGTGGAYEQYF. The chain combines TRBV18 with TRBJ2-7; 11 nucleotides agree with TRBD1. Germline trimming cut 2 bases from V and 2 bases from J; bases unmatched to any gene: 2. Germline CDR1 is KGHSH and CDR2 is LQKENI. CDR3 length: 15 amino acids. Combining the CDR3 with reference TRBV18 and TRBJ2-7 gives the whole variable domain NAGVMQNPRHLVRRRGQEARLRCSPMKGHSHVYWYRQLPEEGLKFMVYLQKENIIDESGMPKERFSAEFPKEGPSILRIQQVVRGDSAAYFCASSPGTGGAYEQYFGPGTRLTVT.

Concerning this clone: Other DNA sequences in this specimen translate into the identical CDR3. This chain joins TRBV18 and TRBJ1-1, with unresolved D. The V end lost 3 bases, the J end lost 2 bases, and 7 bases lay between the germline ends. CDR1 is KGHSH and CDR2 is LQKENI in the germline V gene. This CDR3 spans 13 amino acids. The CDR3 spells CASSPGRNTEAFF. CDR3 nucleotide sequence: TGTGCCAGCTCACCGGGCAGAAACACTGAAGCTTTCTTT.

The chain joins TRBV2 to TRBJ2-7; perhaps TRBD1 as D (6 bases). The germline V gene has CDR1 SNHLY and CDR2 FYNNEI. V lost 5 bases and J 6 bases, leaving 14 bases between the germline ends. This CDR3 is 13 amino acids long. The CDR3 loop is CASSTPTGREQYF. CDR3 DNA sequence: TGTGCCAGCAGTACACCTACAGGGCGCGAGCAGTACTTC. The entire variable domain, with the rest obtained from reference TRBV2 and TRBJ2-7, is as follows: EPEVTQTPSHQVTQMGQEVILRCVPISNHLYFYWYRQILGQKVEFLVSFYNNEISEKSEIFDDQFSVERPDGSNFTLKIRSTKLEDSAMYFCASSTPTGREQYFGPGTRLTVT.

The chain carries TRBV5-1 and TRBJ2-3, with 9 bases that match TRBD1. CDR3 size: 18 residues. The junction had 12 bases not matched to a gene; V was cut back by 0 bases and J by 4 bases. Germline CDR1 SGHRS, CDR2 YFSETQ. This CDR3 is CASSLVGRPGQGPDTQYF. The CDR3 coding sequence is TGCGCCAGCAGCTTGGTGGGGCGACCGGGACAGGGTCCAGATACGCAGTATTTT.

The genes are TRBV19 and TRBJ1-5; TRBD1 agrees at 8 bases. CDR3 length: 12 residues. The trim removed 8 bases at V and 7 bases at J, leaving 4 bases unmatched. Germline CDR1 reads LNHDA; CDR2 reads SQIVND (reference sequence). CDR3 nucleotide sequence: TGTGCCAGTGGACAGGGTAGGCAGCCCCAGCATTTT. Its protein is CASGQGRQPQHF.

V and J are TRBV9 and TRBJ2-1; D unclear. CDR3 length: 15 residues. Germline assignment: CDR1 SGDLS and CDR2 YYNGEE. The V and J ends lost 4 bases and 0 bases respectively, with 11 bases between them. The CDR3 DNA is TGTGCCAGCAGCCTCGCACCGCGCTCCTACAATGAGCAGTTCTTC. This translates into CASSLAPRSYNEQFF.

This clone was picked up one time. The CDR3 region has the DNA TGTGCCAGCAGCTTCTACAGGGGGGAGACCCAGTACTTC. It is translated as CASSFYRGETQYF. The rearrangement links TRBV5-4 to TRBJ2-5; the match to TRBD1 covers 8 bases. Unmatched junction bases numbered 2, after V lost 2 bases and J lost 5 bases. Per germline, CDR1 SGHNT and CDR2 YYREEE (reference sequence). The CDR3 loop spans 13 amino acids.